This T cell receptor (beta chain) stems from a study of T cells in women clearing cervical HPV infection. About the research overall: Donors had HPV16-related CIN3 or worse; 2 had invasive cancer.

TCRdb's table, derived via immunoSEQ multiplex PCR, lists solely in-frame clones and lacks some. The sample yields approximately 30,000 clones, of which the top ten take up roughly 1.6%. Trimming cost V 6 bases and J 0 bases, with 12 bases left between them. Germline V gene sequence: CDR1 SNHLY, CDR2 FYNNEI. This CDR3 region has 15 residues. For this clone: The sequence runs out 3 residues before the end of the CDR3; the remainder is reconstructed from the germline J gene.

This sequence originates from a woman aged 18-70 years with a cervical HPV16 infection that either progressed to CIN3+ or cleared (not recorded which). The chain links TRBV2 to TRBJ2-1; tentatively, D is TRBD2 (6 bases). Specimen: blood buffy coat. Partial CDR3 DNA: TGTGCCAGCAGACCGGGACTGAGCTCCTACAATGAG. It translates to CASRPGLSSYNE. The CDR3 as a whole reads CASRPGLSSYNEQFF. Based on the CDR3 plus reference TRBV2 and TRBJ2-1, the full variable domain is EPEVTQTPSHQVTQMGQEVILRCVPISNHLYFYWYRQILGQKVEFLVSFYNNEISEKSEIFDDQFSVERPDGSNFTLKIRSTKLEDSAMYFCASRPGLSSYNEQFFGPGTRLTVL.